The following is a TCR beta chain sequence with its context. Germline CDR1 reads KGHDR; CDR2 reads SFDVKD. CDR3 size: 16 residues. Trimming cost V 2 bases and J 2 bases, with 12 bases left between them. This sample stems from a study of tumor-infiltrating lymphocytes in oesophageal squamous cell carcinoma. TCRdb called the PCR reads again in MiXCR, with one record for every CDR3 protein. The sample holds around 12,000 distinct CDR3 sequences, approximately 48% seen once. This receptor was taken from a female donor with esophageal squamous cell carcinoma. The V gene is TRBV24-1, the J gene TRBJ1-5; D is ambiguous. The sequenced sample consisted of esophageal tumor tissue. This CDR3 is CATSDSARRGNQPQHF. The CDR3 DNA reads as TGTGCCACCAGTGATTCTGCCCGGCGGGGCAATCAGCCCCAGCATTTT.